Shown below are 16 T cell receptor beta chains from a single sample sequenced in a study of cytomegalovirus exposure and HLA in healthy donors. A multiplex PCR was run with 60 Vbeta primers and 13 Jbeta primers. TCRdb's table, derived via immunoSEQ multiplex PCR, lists solely in-frame clones and lacks some. The sample yields about 210,000 clones, over 75% seen once. Sequencing was performed on PBMCs. These receptors all stem from a woman between 50 and 59 years old in good health and CMV-seropositive.

This clone was seen a few times. The DNA for the CDR3 is TGTGCCAGCTCAAATGTACAAACCTCTGGAAACACCATATATTTT. It specifies CASSNVQTSGNTIYF. The genes are TRBV6-6 and TRBJ1-3; D ambiguous. In germline, CDR1 is MNHNY, CDR2 SVGAGI (reference sequence). CDR3 length: 15 amino acids. The ends were cut back, 8 bases at V and 0 bases at J, with 14 bases in the middle.

This chain uses TRBV18 with TRBJ1-2; perhaps TRBD1 as D (6 bases). Per the germline V gene, CDR1 is KGHSH and CDR2 is LQKENI. The length of the CDR3 is 13 residues. Deletions cut 2 bases from V and 8 bases from J, with 12 bases between. The CDR3 region is CASSPYPGEGYTF. The CDR3 bases are TGTGCCAGCTCACCATACCCAGGGGAGGGCTACACCTTC. Based on the CDR3 plus reference TRBV18 and TRBJ1-2, the full variable domain is NAGVMQNPRHLVRRRGQEARLRCSPMKGHSHVYWYRQLPEEGLKFMVYLQKENIIDESGMPKERFSAEFPKEGPSILRIQQVVRGDSAAYFCASSPYPGEGYTFGSGTRLTVV.

This chain connects TRBV4-3 to TRBJ1-2; 9 nucleotides match TRBD1. Germline V gives CDR1 LGHNA, CDR2 YSLEER. Trimming removed 4 bases from V and 2 bases from J; junction bases left unmatched: 2. This CDR3 contains 14 residues. The CDR3 reads CASSPGTGNYGYTF. DNA of the CDR3: TGCGCCAGCAGCCCCGGGACAGGGAACTATGGCTACACCTTC.

The rearrangement links TRBV5-1 to TRBJ2-7, with TRBD1 matching 10 bases. The CDR3 has 17 residues. Germline V lookup: CDR1 SGHRS, CDR2 YFSETQ. The junction had 11 bases not matched to a gene; V was cut back by 2 bases and J by 3 bases. CDR3 in DNA: TGCGCCAGCAGCTTAGCCCGGACAGGGGGAACCCTCTACGAGCAGTACTTC. Residues: CASSLARTGGTLYEQYF.

The chain recombines TRBV30 with TRBJ1-5; D may be TRBD1 (6 bases). V was pared by 1 base and J by 9 bases, with 16 bases between. The germline V gene has CDR1 GTSNPN and CDR2 SVGIG (reference sequence). The CDR3 sequence is 14 residues long. The chain's CDR3 is CAWSETGVGRPQHF. CDR3 nucleotides: TGTGCCTGGAGTGAGACAGGCGTGGGTCGGCCCCAGCATTTT.

The genes are TRBV7-2 and TRBJ1-2; D may be TRBD1 (6 bases). The CDR3 covers 12 residues. With 11 bases removed from V and 0 bases from J, the gap between germline ends came to 10 bases. CDR1 is SGHTA, CDR2 FQGNSA, per germline. In nucleotides, the CDR3 is TGTGCCGCGGGGGGCCCTAACTATGGCTACACCTTC. It specifies CAAGGPNYGYTF.

This chain connects TRBV29-1 to TRBJ1-1, with 8 bases identical to TRBD1. The germline V gene encodes CDR1 SQVTM and CDR2 ANQGSEA. The V gene end was trimmed by 5 bases and the J gene end by 7 bases; junction bases not matched to a gene: 6. This CDR3 has 12 residues. The CDR3 DNA reads as TGCAGCGTTTCGACAGGGGCGGGTGAAGCTTTCTTT. Amino acids: CSVSTGAGEAFF.

This rearrangement joins TRBV28 to TRBJ1-5; D unclear. This CDR3 comprises 13 residues. V lost 4 bases, J lost 5 bases, and 9 bases lay in between. Germline CDR1 is MDHEN and CDR2 is SYDVKM. The CDR3 nucleotides are TGTGCCAGCAGTTCTGGGAGCTATCAGCCCCAGCATTTT. Amino acids: CASSSGSYQPQHF.

The CDR3 protein is CASSAQGGYGYTF. CDR3 nucleotides: TGTGCCAGCAGCGCCCAGGGTGGCTATGGCTACACCTTC. This sequence joins TRBV7-9 and TRBJ1-2; D is possibly TRBD1 (5 bases). The CDR3 consists of 13 residues. Trimming removed 5 bases at V and 4 bases at J, with 11 bases between. Germline V gene data show CDR1 as SEHNR and CDR2 as FQNEAQ (reference sequence). The full variable domain, its missing parts supplied by reference TRBV7-9 and TRBJ1-2, is DTGVSQNPRHKITKRGQNVTFRCDPISEHNRLYWYRQTLGQGPEFLTYFQNEAQLEKSRLLSDRFSAERPKGSFSTLEIQRTEQGDSAMYLCASSAQGGYGYTFGSGTRLTVV.

The chain has TRBV5-4 and TRBJ1-3; the D is unclear. V shed 1 base and J shed 2 bases, with 4 bases lying between them. The CDR3 runs to 13 residues. CDR1 and CDR2 from the germline V gene are SGHNT and YYREEE (reference sequence). CDR3 loop: CASSLSPGNTIYF. The CDR3 DNA is TGTGCCAGCAGCTTGAGCCCTGGAAACACCATATATTTT.

In its sample, this clone was seen once. V and J are TRBV5-1 and TRBJ1-4, with D unresolved. Germline CDR1 and CDR2: SGHRS and YFSETQ. The CDR3 sequence is 15 residues long. Trimming removed 0 bases from V and 3 bases from J, with 9 bases in between. For the CDR3, the DNA is TGCGCCAGCAGCTTGGCCGGAGCCTCTAATGAAAAACTGTTTTTT. It is translated as CASSLAGASNEKLFF.

The chain joins TRBV5-1 to TRBJ2-7; 7 bases line up with TRBD1. With 4 bases clipped from V and 2 bases from J, the junction kept 9 bases outside the gene matches. This CDR3 has 15 residues. Germline CDR1 is SGHRS and CDR2 is YFSETQ. In DNA, the CDR3 is TGCGCCAGCAGCACAGGACAGGCCGCCCCCTACGAGCAGTACTTC. This codes for CASSTGQAAPYEQYF.

The CDR3 region is CASSLKQGVYNEQFF. CDR3 nucleotides: TGTGCCAGCAGCCTCAAACAGGGGGTGTACAATGAGCAGTTCTTC. The genes are TRBV5-6 and TRBJ2-1; TRBD1 aligns across 8 bases. V dropped 4 bases and J dropped 4; count of bases not matched to a gene: 7. The CDR3 covers 15 residues. Germline CDR1 is SGHDT and CDR2 is YYEEEE.

The rearrangement links TRBV5-1 to TRBJ2-1; D unclear. Germline loops: CDR1 SGHRS, CDR2 YFSETQ. V lost 0 bases, J lost 0 bases, and 7 bases lay in between. The CDR3 covers 15 residues. The CDR3 bases are TGCGCCAGCAGCTTGGTAGCAAACTCCTACAATGAGCAGTTCTTC. This encodes CASSLVANSYNEQFF.

This clone was observed a handful of times. The chain recombines TRBV18 with TRBJ1-1; D is possibly TRBD1 (5 bases). CDR1 is KGHSH, CDR2 LQKENI, per germline. Trimming removed 1 base from V and 7 bases from J, with 13 bases in between. The CDR3 has 14 residues. The CDR3 DNA reads as TGTGCCAGCTCACCACATAAGGGGCGTAATGAAGCTTTCTTT. Its translation: CASSPHKGRNEAFF. Full variable domain (rest looked up from reference TRBV18 and TRBJ1-1): NAGVMQNPRHLVRRRGQEARLRCSPMKGHSHVYWYRQLPEEGLKFMVYLQKENIIDESGMPKERFSAEFPKEGPSILRIQQVVRGDSAAYFCASSPHKGRNEAFFGQGTRLTVV.

CDR3: CASSSIPGGTTNEKLFF. The CDR3 DNA sequence: TGTGCCAGCAGCTCGATTCCAGGGGGGACGACTAATGAAAAACTGTTTTTT. This rearrangement joins TRBV11-1 to TRBJ1-4, with 7 bases identical to TRBD1. The V segment lost 4 bases and the J segment 2 bases; nucleotides outside the gene matches: 10. The CDR3 is 17 residues long. Germline CDR1 SGHAT, CDR2 FQDESV (reference sequence).